This T cell receptor (beta chain) appears in the sequencing data of a study of T-cell memory formation after mild COVID-19. Study results and caveats: Clones shrinking between day 15 and 85 showed a balanced CD4/CD8 split, and those that grew later tilted toward CD4+.

The table lists this clonotype with many counts. Its target is unknown. TCRdb redid the calling of the 5' RACE reads with MiXCR, one entry per CDR3 protein. Among around 130,000 distinct CDR3 sequences, 11% to 15% were seen once, and the ten largest hold about 27%. The source of this sequence is an adult woman who had mild COVID-19 (a few samples of this study predate the infection). Cell type and time point are not known. Sequences were obtained from PBMCs or a T cell subset sorted from them (not recorded which).

This CDR3 reads CSARVGSAEETQYF. CDR3 in DNA: TGCAGTGCTAGAGTGGGTAGCGCGGAAGAGACCCAGTACTTC. V gene TRBV20-1 combines with J gene TRBJ2-5; maybe TRBD2 (5 bases). The V end lost 1 base, the J end lost 3 bases, and 12 bases lay between the germline ends. The CDR3 runs to 14 residues. CDR1 DFQATT and CDR2 SNEGSKA come from the germline V gene (reference sequence).